This TCR beta chain was obtained from a study of cytomegalovirus exposure and HLA in healthy donors. On the study more broadly: Both the 120 validation repertoires and the approximately 700 first-cohort repertoires used the same platform, as reported by a later analysis. Broader study findings: Reported results showed that the classifier diagnosed cytomegalovirus status with high specificity and sensitivity.

On this clone itself: The antigen is not known.

From germline, CDR1 is SEHNR and CDR2 FQNEAQ (reference sequence). There are 17 residues in the CDR3. Trimming removed 5 bases from V and 2 bases from J; junction bases left unmatched: 14. Here immunoSEQ multiplex PCR was the method, and the copy in TCRdb shows in-frame clones only, minus some. The table records roughly 130,000 clones, under 90% of them present only once. The chain is built from TRBV7-9 and TRBJ1-1; 7 bases fit TRBD1. Input material: PBMCs. This clonotype was obtained from a man under 40 in good health and CMV-seronegative. CDR3 sequence: CASSPRQGGYLNTEAFF. As DNA, the CDR3 is TGTGCCAGCAGCCCTCGACAGGGCGGGTATCTCAACACTGAAGCTTTCTTT.